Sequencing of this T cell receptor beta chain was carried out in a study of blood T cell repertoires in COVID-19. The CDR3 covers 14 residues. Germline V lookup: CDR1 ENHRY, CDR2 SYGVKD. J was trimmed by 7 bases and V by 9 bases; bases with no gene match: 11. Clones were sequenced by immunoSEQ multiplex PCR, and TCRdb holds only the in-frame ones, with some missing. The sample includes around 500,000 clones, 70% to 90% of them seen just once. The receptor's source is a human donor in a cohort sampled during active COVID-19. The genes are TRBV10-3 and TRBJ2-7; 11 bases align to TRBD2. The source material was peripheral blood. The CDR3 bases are TGTGCCATTACCGGGACTAGCGGTTGGGGGGAGCAGTACTTC. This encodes CAITGTSGWGEQYF.